The 26 T cell receptor beta chains given below trace back to one sample, sequenced in a study of blood T cells in healthy people across ages. The authors ran a second PCR of about 7 to 11 cycles using a sample-barcoded 5' primer and a J-beta primer mix. One entry per CDR3 protein, called by TCRdb with MiXCR from the 5' RACE reads. The table lists approximately 2,000,000 distinct CDR3 sequences, around 40% of them singletons. What was sequenced was blood. These receptors came from a human donor in good health.

J is TRBJ2-4 and V is TRBV20-1; possible D gene TRBD1, 5 bases. V lost 5 bases and J lost 13, with 30 bases in between. There are 16 residues in the CDR3. Germline values: CDR1 DFQATT, CDR2 SNEGSKA (reference sequence). As DNA, the CDR3 is TGCAGTGCTTTGGGGAAAGGACATCGAATCTACAATGAGCAGTACTTC. Its translation: CSALGKGHRIYNEQYF.

A remark on this clonotype: A read error is possible here, since a much larger clone lies one base away. This chain uses TRBV7-2 with TRBJ2-7; perhaps D is TRBD1 or TRBD2 (5 bases each). V was clipped by 5 bases and J by 2 bases, with 10 bases between them. CDR1 and CDR2 (germline): SGHTA, FQGNSA. The CDR3 extends over 13 amino acids. The CDR3 sequence is CASSGGVAYEQYF. Here the CDR3 DNA reads TGTGCCAGCAGCGGGGGAGTTGCCTACGAGCAGTACTTC.

This clonotype occurred a few times. This chain connects TRBV4-2 to TRBJ2-5; D tentatively fits TRBD1 or TRBD2 (6 bases each). Trimming cost V 4 bases and J 2 bases, with 14 bases left between them. Germline values: CDR1 LGHNA, CDR2 YNFKEQ. The CDR3 has 15 amino acids. CDR3 protein: CASSRGGGGQETQYF. CDR3 in DNA: TGTGCCAGCAGCCGCGGTGGAGGGGGGCAAGAGACCCAGTACTTC.

V is TRBV5-1 and J is TRBJ2-1, with TRBD2 matching over 7 bases. J lost 1 base, V lost 7 bases, and 14 bases had no gene match. This CDR3 is 17 amino acids long. Germline V gene sequence: CDR1 SGHRS, CDR2 YFSETQ. The CDR3 loop is CASSPGIAGLSYNEQFF. In DNA form, the CDR3 reads TGCGCCAGCTCCCCGGGGATAGCGGGCTTATCCTACAATGAGCAGTTCTTC.

The rearrangement links TRBV4-3 to TRBJ2-1; D is unresolved. The CDR3 is made up of 18 amino acids. The ends were cut back, 1 base at V and 3 bases at J, with 19 bases in the middle. CDR1 and CDR2 (germline): LGHNA, YSLEER. The chain's CDR3 is CASSQGVGLLSFYNEQFF. CDR3 nucleotide sequence: TGCGCCAGCAGCCAAGGGGTGGGTCTCCTCAGCTTCTACAATGAGCAGTTCTTC.

This clonotype was found a few times. This sequence joins TRBV9 and TRBJ1-5, with 7 positions matching TRBD1. The CDR3 extends over 15 amino acids. V lost 3 bases to trimming and J lost 5 bases; unmatched junction nucleotides: 8. From germline, CDR1 is SGDLS and CDR2 YYNGEE. CDR3 amino acids: CASSGGQSVHQPQHF. As DNA, the CDR3 is TGTGCCAGCAGCGGGGGACAGTCAGTTCATCAGCCCCAGCATTTT.

This clonotype appeared a few times. This chain uses TRBV18 with TRBJ2-4; 8 bases line up with TRBD2. Trimming cost V 2 bases and J 0 bases; bases outside gene matches: 3. Per the germline V gene, CDR1 is KGHSH and CDR2 is LQKENI. The CDR3 extends over 16 amino acids. In DNA form, the CDR3 reads TGTGCCAGCTCACCATTTAGCGGGGAAGCCAAAAACATTCAGTACTTC. It yields the protein CASSPFSGEAKNIQYF.

The chain links TRBV6-6 to TRBJ2-7; D is possibly TRBD1 or TRBD2 (6 bases each). Trimming shortened V by 2 bases and J by 6 bases, and 23 bases separated the two germline ends. The germline gives CDR1 MNHNY, CDR2 SVGAGI (reference sequence). The CDR3 consists of 17 residues. The CDR3 region is CASSYPMDRGEFFEQYF. CDR3 coding DNA: TGTGCCAGCAGTTACCCCATGGATAGGGGGGAATTCTTCGAGCAGTACTTC.

This chain connects TRBV6-5 to TRBJ1-1; D call uncertain. In germline, CDR1 is MNHEY, CDR2 SVGAGI. The CDR3 has 14 amino acids. The V end lost 3 bases, the J end lost 3 bases, and 11 bases lay between the germline ends. CDR3 sequence: CASSYASRYTEAFF. CDR3 DNA sequence: TGTGCCAGCAGTTATGCTTCCCGATACACTGAAGCTTTCTTT.

This clonotype was seen more than once but under ten times. The rearrangement joins TRBV29-1 to TRBJ1-2, with D possibly matching TRBD1 (6 bases). Trimming removed 7 bases from V and 4 bases from J, with 16 bases in between. The CDR3 spans 13 residues. CDR1 is SQVTM, CDR2 ANQGSEA, per germline. The CDR3 region is CSAPTGFRYGYTF. The CDR3 coding sequence is TGCAGCGCTCCCACAGGGTTTCGCTATGGCTACACCTTC.

In this sample, this clonotype turned up many times. The rearrangement joins TRBV6-5 to TRBJ1-2, with TRBD1 matching 9 bases. The CDR3 sequence is 13 residues long. V shed 4 bases and J 8 bases; nucleotides not matched to a gene: 5. Germline CDR1 MNHEY, CDR2 SVGAGI. The CDR3 loop is CASSLQGAEGYTF. CDR3 DNA: TGTGCCAGCAGTTTACAGGGGGCGGAGGGCTACACCTTC.

This clonotype appeared a single time. The rearrangement joins TRBV7-2 to TRBJ2-2, with 9 bases that match TRBD1. The CDR3 contains 14 residues. The V gene's germline CDR1 is SGHTA and CDR2 FQGNSA. V lost 5 bases and J lost 7; bases outside the gene matches: 5. CDR3: CASSRDRAGGELFF. CDR3 nucleotides: TGTGCCAGCAGCCGGGACAGGGCGGGCGGGGAGCTGTTTTTT.

This clonotype has more than one count but fewer than ten. The genes are TRBV6-2 or TRBV6-3 and TRBJ2-7; D is perhaps TRBD1 (5 bases). The V end was cut by 7 bases, the J end by 0 bases, with 10 bases between. The V gene's germline CDR1 is MNHEY and CDR2 SVGEGT. The CDR3 sequence is 13 residues long. CDR3 sequence reads: CASKQGSSYEQYF. CDR3 sequence (DNA): TGTGCCAGCAAGCAGGGCAGCTCCTACGAGCAGTACTTC.

With regard to this clonotype: The conserved phenylalanine or tryptophan is not found at the CDR3 terminus, so this likely reflects a read error. The V call is TRBV12-3 or TRBV12-4, the J call TRBJ2-3, with TRBD1 matching over 12 bases. The CDR3 has 15 amino acids. Trimming removed 3 bases from V and 6 bases from J; junction bases left unmatched: 4. The CDR3 spells CASSFGTGGADTQYS. The CDR3 DNA is TGTGCCAGCAGTTTCGGGACAGGGGGCGCGGATACGCAGTATTCT.

V is TRBV7-9 and J is TRBJ2-7; D is perhaps TRBD2 (5 bases). Trimming stripped 5 bases from V and 5 bases from J, with 28 bases between. The CDR3 covers 18 residues. Looked up from germline, CDR1 is SEHNR and CDR2 is FQNEAQ (reference sequence). CDR3 nucleotides: TGTGCCAGCAGCCCCAAAGGGCCAGAACTAGGAAGGATCAACGAGCAGTACTTC. Residues: CASSPKGPELGRINEQYF.

The chain joins TRBV20-1 to TRBJ1-5; D is unclear. Germline V lookup: CDR1 DFQATT, CDR2 SNEGSKA (reference sequence). The germline V and J ends were trimmed by 3 bases and 11 bases, with 23 bases remaining between them. CDR3 size: 15 residues. The CDR3 spells CSASGDPTNLISQHF. In nucleotides, the CDR3 is TGCAGTGCTAGTGGTGACCCTACCAACTTAATCTCCCAGCATTTT.

This clonotype was seen a few times. The chain uses TRBV29-1 and TRBJ1-2; D gene unclear. This CDR3 has 12 amino acids. Per germline, CDR1 SQVTM and CDR2 ANQGSEA. The germline V and J ends were trimmed by 4 bases and 4 bases, with 10 bases remaining between them. The CDR3 sequence is CSVADSGYGYTF. CDR3 coding DNA: TGCAGCGTTGCTGACTCTGGCTATGGCTACACCTTC.

The V call is TRBV6-2 or TRBV6-3, the J call TRBJ1-2; D is unresolved. Trimming removed 6 bases from V and 2 bases from J, with 10 bases in between. The CDR3 contains 13 residues. Germline V lookup: CDR1 MNHEY, CDR2 SVGEGT. The CDR3 sequence is CASRGNLNYGYTF. In DNA form, the CDR3 reads TGTGCCAGCAGAGGGAACTTAAACTATGGCTACACCTTC.

This chain connects TRBV7-2 to TRBJ2-1; D possibly uses TRBD1 or TRBD2 (5 bases each). Germline V lookup: CDR1 SGHTA, CDR2 FQGNSA. The V and J ends lost 3 bases and 1 base respectively, with 13 bases between them. The CDR3 is 16 residues long. The CDR3 DNA reads TGTGCCAGCAGCTTCGGGGCGGGCGATTCCTACAATGAGCAGTTCTTC. Its protein is CASSFGAGDSYNEQFF.

This clonotype was counted ten times or more. CDR3 residues: CASSWTAQETQYF. CDR3 bases: TGTGCCAGCAGTTGGACAGCCCAAGAGACCCAGTACTTC. The chain employs TRBV12-3 or TRBV12-4 and TRBJ2-5; D may be TRBD1 (6 bases). V was trimmed by 4 bases and J by 1 base, leaving 7 bases between them. There are 13 residues in the CDR3.

The chain couples TRBV7-6 to TRBJ2-1; 9 bases line up with TRBD1. The CDR3 contains 17 residues. V trimming: 1 base; J trimming: 5 bases; junction bases outside the gene matches: 9. Germline values: CDR1 SGHVS, CDR2 FNYEAQ. For the CDR3, the DNA is TGTGCCAGCAGCTTAGTGTGGGACAGGGACAGGGACAATGAGCAGTTCTTC. Its protein product is CASSLVWDRDRDNEQFF.

This clonotype appeared many times. The J gene is TRBJ2-7, the V gene TRBV5-1, with 9 bases lining up with TRBD1. V lost 2 bases, J lost 1 base, and 4 bases stayed unmatched. The length of the CDR3 is 15 residues. Looked up from germline, CDR1 is SGHRS and CDR2 is YFSETQ. CDR3 coding DNA: TGCGCCAGCAGCTTCCTGGGACAGGGTTCCTACGAGCAGTACTTC. It codes for CASSFLGQGSYEQYF.

The chain is built from TRBV15 and TRBJ1-5, with D possibly being TRBD1 (6 bases). Per germline, CDR1 LNHNV and CDR2 YYDKDF (reference sequence). The CDR3 runs to 15 residues. V lost 1 base, J lost 7 bases, and 14 bases lay in between. The CDR3 DNA follows: TGTGCCACCAGCAGAGGTGGGGGGGCCGGGCAGCCCCAGCATTTT. Its protein product is CATSRGGGAGQPQHF.

The chain uses TRBV7-2 and TRBJ1-5; 8 bases are a match to TRBD1. The germline V gene encodes CDR1 SGHTA and CDR2 FQGNSA. V dropped 3 bases and J dropped 5; count of bases not matched to a gene: 6. The CDR3 runs 15 residues. CDR3 coding DNA: TGTGCCAGCAGCTTGCTTACAGGGGGGGATCAGCCCCAGCATTTT. Amino acids: CASSLLTGGDQPQHF.

This chain links TRBV6-2 or TRBV6-3 with TRBJ2-1; TRBD1 agrees at 10 bases. Germline V gene lookup returns CDR1 MNHEY and CDR2 SVGEGT. V lost 5 bases to trimming and J lost 9 bases; unmatched junction nucleotides: 13. This CDR3 is built from 16 residues. The CDR3 is CASSPRPGQGRTEQFF. CDR3 bases: TGTGCCAGCAGTCCCCGCCCGGGACAGGGGCGCACTGAGCAGTTCTTC.

The rearrangement links TRBV5-1 to TRBJ2-1; 7 positions agree with TRBD1. Trimming took 4 bases from V and 10 from J; bases not matched to a gene: 11. This CDR3 is built from 14 residues. Germline V gene data show CDR1 as SGHRS and CDR2 as YFSETQ. CDR3 in DNA: TGCGCCAGCAGCGTCGGGACAGTGGGGCTGGAGCAGTTCTTC. Translation gives CASSVGTVGLEQFF. Combining the CDR3 with reference TRBV5-1 and TRBJ2-1 gives the whole variable domain KAGVTQTPRYLIKTRGQQVTLSCSPISGHRSVSWYQQTPGQGLQFLFEYFSETQRNKGNFPGRFSGRQFSNSRSEMNVSTLELGDSALYLCASSVGTVGLEQFFGPGTRLTVL.